The 20 T cell receptor beta chains below were found in one sample sequenced in a study of cytotoxic CD8 clonotypes in ibrutinib-treated CLL. Here immunoSEQ multiplex PCR was the method, and the copy in TCRdb shows in-frame clones only, minus some. The table shows 270,000 or so clones, with roughly four fifths occurring only once. The sequencing used PBMCs, collected at disease progression, from a patient treated with ibrutinib. These receptor sequences come from a human donor with chronic lymphocytic leukemia.

The chain links TRBV6-1 to TRBJ2-7; D is uncertain. Germline loops: CDR1 MNHNS, CDR2 SASEGT. The CDR3 length is 16 residues. V lost 2 bases to trimming and J lost 0 bases, with 14 bases between them. CDR3 bases: TGTGCCAGCAGTGAATTTCACGGACCAAGCTCCTACGAGCAGTACTTC. Translating it yields CASSEFHGPSSYEQYF.

The V call is TRBV7-6, the J call TRBJ1-1, with 7 positions matching TRBD1. V shed 5 bases, J shed 3 bases, and the junction held 9 bases outside the gene matches. This CDR3 is 15 amino acids long. Germline-derived CDR1 and CDR2 are SGHVS and FNYEAQ. CDR3 sequence (DNA): TGTGCCAGCAGCCGAGACAGGGAGCGTCACACTGAAGCTTTCTTT. Its translation is CASSRDRERHTEAFF.

This clone has just one count. This chain connects TRBV28 to TRBJ1-1; no reliable D call. Germline lookup yields CDR1 MDHEN and CDR2 SYDVKM. The CDR3 has 15 residues. Trimming shortened V by 6 bases and J by 1 base, and 15 bases separated the two germline ends. CDR3 in DNA: TGTGCCAGCAGCCCCCGATGGGTCCCGAACACTGAAGCTTTCTTT. It translates to CASSPRWVPNTEAFF.

The chain carries TRBV2 and TRBJ2-5, with D perhaps TRBD1 (5 bases). The CDR3 spans 14 residues. V lost 6 bases, J lost 5 bases, and 16 bases lay in between. From germline, CDR1 is SNHLY and CDR2 FYNNEI. CDR3 in amino acids: CASSALTAGETQYF. CDR3 DNA sequence: TGTGCCAGCAGCGCCCTGACAGCAGGGGAGACCCAGTACTTC.

The J gene is TRBJ2-1, the V gene TRBV5-1, with D perhaps matching TRBD1 or TRBD2 (5 bases each). The CDR3 consists of 17 residues. Trimming left V 0 bases short and J 3 bases short, with 16 bases between. The germline V gene encodes CDR1 SGHRS and CDR2 YFSETQ. CDR3 nucleotide sequence: TGCGCCAGCAGCTTGGTGAGGGTGCAGGGAAGCTACAATGAGCAGTTCTTC. Translation: CASSLVRVQGSYNEQFF.

This sequence joins TRBV2 and TRBJ1-2; maybe TRBD1 (6 bases). This CDR3 comprises 13 residues. V lost 5 bases, J lost 4 bases, and 11 bases lay in between. The germline V gene has CDR1 SNHLY and CDR2 FYNNEI. This CDR3 is CASSTTGRYGYTF. Here the CDR3 DNA reads TGTGCCAGCAGTACCACAGGGCGCTATGGCTACACCTTC.

The chain combines TRBV7-9 with TRBJ1-4, with D possibly matching TRBD1 (6 bases). The ends were cut back, 1 base at V and 10 bases at J, with 13 bases in the middle. Germline-derived CDR1 and CDR2 are SEHNR and FQNEAQ (reference sequence). The CDR3 has 14 residues. The CDR3 DNA sequence: TGTGCCAGCAGCTTAGGGGCAGGGGCGGGAAAACTGTTTTTT. It encodes CASSLGAGAGKLFF.

This chain links TRBV7-9 with TRBJ2-5, with D tentatively TRBD1 (5 bases). The V gene's germline CDR1 is SEHNR and CDR2 FQNEAQ (reference sequence). Trimming stripped 3 bases from V and 5 bases from J, with 10 bases between. The CDR3 covers 13 residues. The CDR3 loop is CASSFIGVETQYF. CDR3 nucleotides: TGTGCCAGCAGCTTTATAGGGGTTGAGACCCAGTACTTC.

J is TRBJ2-7 and V is TRBV5-1; tentative D call: TRBD1 (6 bases). The germline V gene has CDR1 SGHRS and CDR2 YFSETQ. The CDR3 runs 14 residues. Between the trimmed V and J ends, which lost 4 bases and 2 bases, there was a span of 13 bases. Here the CDR3 reads CASSARTATYEQYF. The CDR3 DNA follows: TGCGCCAGCAGCGCACGGACAGCTACCTACGAGCAGTACTTC. Looking up the rest from reference TRBV5-1 and TRBJ2-7 gives the full variable domain: KAGVTQTPRYLIKTRGQQVTLSCSPISGHRSVSWYQQTPGQGLQFLFEYFSETQRNKGNFPGRFSGRQFSNSRSEMNVSTLELGDSALYLCASSARTATYEQYFGPGTRLTVT.

This clone has only one observation. The CDR3, as DNA: TGTGCCAGCGGGGTCTCGGGCGGGACAGATACGCAGTATTTT. Translation: CASGVSGGTDTQYF. V gene TRBV11-2 combines with J gene TRBJ2-3, with D perhaps matching TRBD2 (5 bases). The CDR3 sequence is 14 residues long. V lost 8 bases and J 3 bases, leaving 15 bases between the germline ends. Germline CDR1 SGHAT, CDR2 FQNNGV.

The CDR3: CASSLTLGNYGYTF. The CDR3 DNA reads TGTGCCAGCAGCTTGACCCTGGGTAACTATGGCTACACCTTC. This chain links TRBV5-5 with TRBJ1-2; D remains unclear. The V end was cut by 1 base, the J end by 1 base, with 8 bases between. Germline loops: CDR1 SGHKS, CDR2 YYEKEE (reference sequence). This CDR3 is built from 14 residues.

The chain recombines TRBV20-1 with TRBJ2-7; 13 bases agree with TRBD2. There are 11 residues in the CDR3. CDR1 is DFQATT, CDR2 SNEGSKA, per germline (reference sequence). Trimming at V came to 5 bases and at J to 10 bases, leaving 2 bases not matched to a gene. CDR3 bases: TGCAGTGCTTGGACTAGCGGGAGTCAGTACTTC. As protein: CSAWTSGSQYF.

This clone was counted a few times. The V and J genes are TRBV25-1 and TRBJ1-3; 7 bases align to TRBD1. Germline CDR1 reads MGHDK; CDR2 reads SYGVNS. The CDR3 totals 15 residues. Trimming cost V 2 bases and J 5 bases; bases outside gene matches: 6. CDR3 protein: CASSETGQIRNTIYF. DNA for the CDR3: TGTGCCAGCAGTGAAACGGGACAGATACGAAACACCATATATTTT.

The rearrangement joins TRBV19 to TRBJ1-5; TRBD1 aligns across 8 bases. Germline lookup yields CDR1 LNHDA and CDR2 SQIVND (reference sequence). Losses at the gene ends were 5 bases for V and 0 bases for J; bases not matched to a gene: 3. The CDR3 spans 15 residues. CDR3 amino acids: CASSRTGTSNQPQHF. CDR3 bases: TGTGCCAGTAGTCGGACAGGGACTAGCAATCAGCCCCAGCATTTT.

This sequence joins TRBV5-1 and TRBJ2-3, with TRBD2 matching over 14 bases. Germline CDR1 and CDR2: SGHRS and YFSETQ. Trimming at V came to 4 bases and at J to 5 bases, leaving 3 bases not matched to a gene. The CDR3 length is 15 residues. This CDR3 reads CASSPGLAGVDTQYF. In DNA form, the CDR3 reads TGCGCCAGCAGCCCGGGACTAGCGGGAGTAGATACGCAGTATTTT.

The chain joins TRBV5-1 to TRBJ2-5; 8 positions agree with TRBD1. The junction had 9 bases not matched to a gene; V was cut back by 4 bases and J by 4 bases. Germline CDR1 and CDR2: SGHRS and YFSETQ. The CDR3 is 15 residues long. DNA of the CDR3: TGCGCCAGCAGCGACCCCGGGACAGGCGGAGAGACCCAGTACTTC. It codes for CASSDPGTGGETQYF.

The chain employs TRBV6-5 and TRBJ2-1; D call uncertain. Germline CDR1 MNHEY, CDR2 SVGAGI. With 2 bases removed from V and 0 bases from J, the gap between germline ends came to 8 bases. The CDR3 is made up of 15 amino acids. Written as DNA, the CDR3 is TGTGCCAGCAGTTACGATACCTACTCCTACAATGAGCAGTTCTTC. It encodes CASSYDTYSYNEQFF.

CDR3 sequence: CASSQGPGASRAYEQYF. CDR3 sequence (DNA): TGCGCCAGCAGCCAAGGTCCAGGCGCCAGCCGAGCCTACGAGCAGTACTTC. The rearrangement uses TRBV4-1 and TRBJ2-7; D unclear. Trimming took off 1 base at V and 2 bases at J, with 18 bases between the two ends. Germline CDR1 MGHRA, CDR2 YSYEKL. This CDR3 is 17 amino acids long.

The rearrangement joins TRBV9 to TRBJ1-2; the D gene is possibly TRBD1 (6 bases). The V gene's germline CDR1 is SGDLS and CDR2 YYNGEE. V lost 4 bases, J lost 0 bases, and 16 bases lay in between. The CDR3 is 16 residues long. The CDR3 loop is CASSSGVGAANYGYTF. The CDR3, as DNA: TGTGCCAGCAGCTCAGGGGTGGGCGCAGCTAACTATGGCTACACCTTC.

DNA of the CDR3: TGTGCCAGCAGCGTCAGCGGGAGCTCAGATACGCAGTATTTT. As protein: CASSVSGSSDTQYF. The gene calls are TRBV9 and TRBJ2-3; 8 bases fit TRBD2. This CDR3 region has 14 residues. V lost 2 bases to trimming and J lost 4 bases; unmatched junction nucleotides: 3. The germline CDR1 and CDR2 sequences are SGDLS and YYNGEE.